This T cell receptor (beta chain) was retrieved from a study of blood T cells in healthy people across ages. Remarks on this clonotype: Its cognate antigen is unknown.

Study results and caveats: Comparison with aged donors showed that long-lived donors had more naive CD4+ cells and higher diversity. Total diversity from one million sequenced T cells was likely underestimated. Per million T cells, TCR beta diversity dropped about linearly as age rose.

Sample-barcoded 5' priming and a J-beta primer mix drove a second PCR of about 6 to 12 cycles. TCRdb used MiXCR to reprocess the 5' RACE reads, holding one entry per CDR3 protein. Among roughly 1,500,000 distinct CDR3 sequences listed, around 35% were seen once. Per germline, CDR1 PRHDT and CDR2 FYEKMQ (reference sequence). This CDR3 contains 15 residues. With 1 base removed from V and 6 bases from J, the gap between germline ends came to 13 bases. Drawing of peripheral blood yielded 8.5 to 10 milliliters from each donor. This clonotype was obtained from a young woman in good health. The rearrangement links TRBV13 to TRBJ2-1; perhaps D is TRBD1 or TRBD2 (5 bases each). Sequences were obtained from blood. The DNA of the CDR3 is TGTGCCAGCAGCTTAGACGGGTGGGGGAGCAATGAGCAGTTCTTC. It specifies CASSLDGWGSNEQFF.